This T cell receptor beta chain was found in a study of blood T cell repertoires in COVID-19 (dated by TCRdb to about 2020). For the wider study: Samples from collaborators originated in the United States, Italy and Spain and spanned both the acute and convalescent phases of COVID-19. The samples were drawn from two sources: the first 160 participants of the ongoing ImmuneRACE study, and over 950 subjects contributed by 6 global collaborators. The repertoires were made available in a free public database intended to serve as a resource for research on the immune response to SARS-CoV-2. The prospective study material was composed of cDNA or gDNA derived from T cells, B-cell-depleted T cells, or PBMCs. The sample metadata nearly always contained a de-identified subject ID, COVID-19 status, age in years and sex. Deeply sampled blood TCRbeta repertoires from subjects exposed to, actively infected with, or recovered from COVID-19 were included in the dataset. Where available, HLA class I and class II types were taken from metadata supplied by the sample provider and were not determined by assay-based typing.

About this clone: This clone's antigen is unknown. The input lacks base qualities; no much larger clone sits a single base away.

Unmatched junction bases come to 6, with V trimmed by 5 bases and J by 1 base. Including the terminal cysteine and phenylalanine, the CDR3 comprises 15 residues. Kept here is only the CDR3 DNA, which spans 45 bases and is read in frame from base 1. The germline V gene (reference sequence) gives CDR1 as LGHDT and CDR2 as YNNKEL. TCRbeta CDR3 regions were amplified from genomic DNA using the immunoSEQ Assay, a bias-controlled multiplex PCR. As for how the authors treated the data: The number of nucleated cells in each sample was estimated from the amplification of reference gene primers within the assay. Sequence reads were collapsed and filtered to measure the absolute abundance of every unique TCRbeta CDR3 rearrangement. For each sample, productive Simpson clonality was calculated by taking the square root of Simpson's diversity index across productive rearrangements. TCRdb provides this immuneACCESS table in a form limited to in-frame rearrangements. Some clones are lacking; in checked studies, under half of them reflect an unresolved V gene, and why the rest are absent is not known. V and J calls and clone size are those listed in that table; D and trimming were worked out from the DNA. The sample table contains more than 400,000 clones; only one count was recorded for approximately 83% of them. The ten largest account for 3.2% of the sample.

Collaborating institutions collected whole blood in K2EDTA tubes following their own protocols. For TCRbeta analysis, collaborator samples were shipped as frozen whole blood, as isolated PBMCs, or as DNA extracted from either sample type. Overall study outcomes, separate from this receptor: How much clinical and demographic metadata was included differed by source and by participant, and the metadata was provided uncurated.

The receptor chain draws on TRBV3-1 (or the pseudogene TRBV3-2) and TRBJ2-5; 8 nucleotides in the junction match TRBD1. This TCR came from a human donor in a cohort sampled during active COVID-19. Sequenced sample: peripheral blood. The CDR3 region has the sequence CASSSRGRTQETQYF. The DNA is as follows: TGTGCCAGCAGCTCCAGGGGGCGCACCCAAGAGACCCAGTACTTC.